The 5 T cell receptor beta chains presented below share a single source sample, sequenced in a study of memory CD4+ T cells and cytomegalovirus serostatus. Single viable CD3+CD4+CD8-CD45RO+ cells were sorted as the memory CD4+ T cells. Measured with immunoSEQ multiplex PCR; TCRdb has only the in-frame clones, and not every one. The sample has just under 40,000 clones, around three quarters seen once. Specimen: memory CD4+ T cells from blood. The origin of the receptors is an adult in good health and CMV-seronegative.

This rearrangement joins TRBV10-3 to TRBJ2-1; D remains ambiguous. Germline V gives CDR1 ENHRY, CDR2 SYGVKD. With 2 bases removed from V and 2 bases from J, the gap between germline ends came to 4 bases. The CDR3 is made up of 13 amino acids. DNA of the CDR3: TGTGCCATCAGTGAGACAGCCTACAATGAGCAGTTCTTC. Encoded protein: CAISETAYNEQFF.

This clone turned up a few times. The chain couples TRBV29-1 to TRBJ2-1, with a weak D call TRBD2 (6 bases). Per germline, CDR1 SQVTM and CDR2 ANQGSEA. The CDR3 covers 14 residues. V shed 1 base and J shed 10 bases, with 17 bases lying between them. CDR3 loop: CSVEGLALRREQFF. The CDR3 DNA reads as TGCAGCGTTGAAGGGCTAGCGCTCCGAAGGGAGCAGTTCTTC.

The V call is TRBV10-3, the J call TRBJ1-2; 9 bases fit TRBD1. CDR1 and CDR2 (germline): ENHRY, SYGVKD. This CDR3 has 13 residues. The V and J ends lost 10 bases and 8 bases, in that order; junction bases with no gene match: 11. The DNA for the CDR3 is TGTGCCACCTTACCTAGGACAGGGGACGGCTACACCTTC. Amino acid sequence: CATLPRTGDGYTF.

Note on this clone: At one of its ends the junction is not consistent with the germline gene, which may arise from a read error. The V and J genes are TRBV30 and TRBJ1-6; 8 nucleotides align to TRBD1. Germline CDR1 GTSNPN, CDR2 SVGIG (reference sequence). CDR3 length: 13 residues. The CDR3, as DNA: TGTGCCTGGAGTGAGAATTTGGGGGACAGGTACTACTTT. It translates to CAWSENLGDRYYF.

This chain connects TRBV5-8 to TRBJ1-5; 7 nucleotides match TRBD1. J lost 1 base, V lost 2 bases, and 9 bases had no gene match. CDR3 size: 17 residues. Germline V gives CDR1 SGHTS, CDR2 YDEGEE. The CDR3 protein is CASSFQGGSVSNQPQHF. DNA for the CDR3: TGTGCCAGCAGCTTCCAGGGGGGATCAGTGAGCAATCAGCCCCAGCATTTT.